One sample yielded the 17 T cell receptor beta chains listed below, sequenced in a study of cytomegalovirus exposure and HLA in healthy donors. Primers: 60 Vbeta forward and 13 Jbeta reverse. This table comes from immunoSEQ multiplex PCR, and its TCRdb copy is limited to in-frame clones, with some not included. Here the sample spans more than 100,000 clones, about three quarters being singletons. The specimen was PBMCs. These receptors were taken from a woman in her thirties or forties in good health and CMV-seropositive.

The V and J genes are TRBV10-3 and TRBJ2-7; 11 bases align to TRBD1. Germline V lookup: CDR1 ENHRY, CDR2 SYGVKD. V shed 3 bases, J shed 2 bases, and the junction held 3 bases outside the gene matches. The CDR3 length is 15 residues. Here the CDR3 reads CAISDRDRGTYEQYF. CDR3 nucleotides: TGTGCCATCAGTGACCGGGACAGGGGGACCTACGAGCAGTACTTC.

This CDR3 reads CASSEWGGETQYF. The CDR3 DNA reads TGTGCCAGCAGTGAATGGGGGGGGGAGACCCAGTACTTC. The chain is built from TRBV2 and TRBJ2-5; TRBD2 matches at 7 bases. Trimming removed 2 bases from V and 5 bases from J; junction bases left unmatched: 2. CDR1 and CDR2 (germline): SNHLY, FYNNEI. This CDR3 comprises 13 residues.

V gene TRBV25-1 combines with J gene TRBJ1-3; D is uncertain. The V gene lost 3 bases and the J gene lost 2 bases, with 11 bases spanning the gap. This CDR3 region has 15 residues. Germline assignment: CDR1 MGHDK and CDR2 SYGVNS. CDR3 nucleotide sequence: TGTGCCAGCAGTGACGTCGCGGATACTGGAAACACCATATATTTT. Amino acid sequence: CASSDVADTGNTIYF.

Of note for this clone: Relative to the germline gene, one junction end is altered; a read error may explain this. The chain couples TRBV7-7 to TRBJ2-7; 8 nucleotides match TRBD1. CDR1 and CDR2 (germline): SSHAT, FNYEAQ (reference sequence). CDR3 length: 13 amino acids. This chain's CDR3 is CASSLDRAGEQYF. The CDR3 nucleotides are TGTGCTAGCAGCTTGGACAGGGCGGGTGAGCAGTACTTC.

The chain recombines TRBV7-2 with TRBJ1-1, with D uncertain. V lost 5 bases to trimming and J lost 1 base, with 8 bases between them. This CDR3 is built from 13 residues. Germline assignment: CDR1 SGHTA and CDR2 FQGNSA. Here the CDR3 reads CASSEQPNTEAFF. CDR3 nucleotides: TGTGCCAGCAGCGAACAGCCGAACACTGAAGCTTTCTTT. Full variable domain (missing parts from reference TRBV7-2 and TRBJ1-1): GAGVSQSPSNKVTEKGKDVELRCDPISGHTALYWYRQSLGQGLEFLIYFQGNSAPDKSGLPSDRFSAERTGGSVSTLTIQRTQQEDSAVYLCASSEQPNTEAFFGQGTRLTVV.

The J gene is TRBJ2-7, the V gene TRBV10-3; TRBD1 agrees at 10 bases. The CDR3 sequence is 15 residues long. From germline, CDR1 is ENHRY and CDR2 SYGVKD. Trimming at V came to 3 bases and at J to 2 bases, leaving 4 bases not matched to a gene. The CDR3 region has the DNA TGTGCCATCAGTGATTTCGGGACAGGGGCCTACGAGCAGTACTTC. It is translated as CAISDFGTGAYEQYF.

V is TRBV7-2 and J is TRBJ2-7, with D tentatively TRBD2 (5 bases). The CDR3 runs 19 residues. The ends were cut back, 1 base at V and 3 bases at J, with 25 bases in the middle. Germline V gene data show CDR1 as SGHTA and CDR2 as FQGNSA. CDR3 amino acids: CASSLGGWGEPWTYYEQYF. CDR3 nucleotide sequence: TGTGCCAGCAGCTTAGGTGGGTGGGGAGAGCCCTGGACTTACTACGAGCAGTACTTC.

V usage is TRBV27 and J usage is TRBJ1-5; D is possibly TRBD1 (5 bases). V was pared by 5 bases and J by 3 bases, with 11 bases between. Germline CDR1 reads MNHEY; CDR2 reads SMNVEV (reference sequence). There are 14 residues in the CDR3. CDR3: CASSGGDANQPQHF. Here the CDR3 DNA reads TGTGCCAGCAGTGGGGGGGATGCCAATCAGCCCCAGCATTTT.

The gene calls are TRBV5-4 and TRBJ1-5, with D maybe TRBD1 (5 bases). CDR3 length: 15 amino acids. Germline V gives CDR1 SGHNT, CDR2 YYREEE (reference sequence). The germline V and J ends were trimmed by 4 bases and 4 bases, with 15 bases remaining between them. CDR3 coding DNA: TGTGCCAGCAGCGAGACGACAGACCCGAATCAGCCCCAGCATTTT. Translating gives CASSETTDPNQPQHF.

The sample holds a few counts of this clone. CDR3 nucleotides: TGTGCCAGCAGGTCACAGGGCCGCGAGCAGTACTTC. Translation gives CASRSQGREQYF. The V call is TRBV6-5, the J call TRBJ2-7, with D tentatively TRBD1 (6 bases). The germline V gene encodes CDR1 MNHEY and CDR2 SVGAGI. The CDR3 has 12 amino acids. Trimming took 6 bases from V and 6 from J, leaving 12 bases between them.

This chain connects TRBV5-6 to TRBJ1-1, with D hard to call. Trimming cost V 5 bases and J 1 base, with 9 bases left between them. The V gene's germline CDR1 is SGHDT and CDR2 YYEEEE. The CDR3 is made up of 13 amino acids. DNA of the CDR3: TGTGCCAGCAGTCAGGTCAGGAACACTGAAGCTTTCTTT. Translated: CASSQVRNTEAFF.

This clone was seen more than once but under ten times. J is TRBJ2-2 and V is TRBV6-4; D is perhaps TRBD1 (5 bases). Germline V CDR1 and CDR2: MRHNA, SNTAGT. V lost 10 bases and J 1 base, leaving 13 bases between the germline ends. CDR3 length equals 14 residues. CDR3: CATLEGVNTGELFF. The CDR3 DNA sequence: TGTGCCACCCTAGAAGGGGTGAACACCGGGGAGCTGTTTTTT.

The V call is TRBV7-8, the J call TRBJ1-5; weak D call: TRBD1 (6 bases). Germline loops: CDR1 SGHVS, CDR2 FQNEAQ. The length of the CDR3 is 15 residues. Between the trimmed V and J ends, which lost 1 base and 2 bases, there was a span of 9 bases. The CDR3 region is CASSLETGGNQPQHF. In DNA, the CDR3 is TGTGCCAGCAGCTTAGAGACAGGCGGCAATCAGCCCCAGCATTTT.

This clone was detected only once. This sequence joins TRBV2 and TRBJ2-3; possibly TRBD2 for D (5 bases). This CDR3 is 12 amino acids long. Trimming took 7 bases from V and 6 from J, leaving 11 bases between them. Per germline, CDR1 SNHLY and CDR2 FYNNEI. The CDR3 coding sequence is TGTGCCAGCATCTCTGGGGAGGATACGCAGTATTTT. The encoded protein is CASISGEDTQYF.

The V gene is TRBV5-1, the J gene TRBJ1-3; D may be TRBD1 (5 bases). The CDR3 is 13 residues long. The germline gives CDR1 SGHRS, CDR2 YFSETQ. V was trimmed by 4 bases and J by 6 bases, leaving 11 bases between them. The CDR3 DNA reads as TGCGCCAGCAGCGGGGCCGGTGCAAACACCATATATTTT. Its protein product is CASSGAGANTIYF.

The rearrangement uses TRBV7-6 and TRBJ2-7, with 8 nucleotides matching TRBD1. From germline, CDR1 is SGHVS and CDR2 FNYEAQ. The J segment lost 2 bases and the V segment lost 3 bases, leaving 3 bases of the junction unmatched. This CDR3 has 14 residues. The CDR3 coding sequence is TGTGCCAGCAGCTTTAGACAGGGGACCTACGAGCAGTACTTC. Encoded protein: CASSFRQGTYEQYF.

Only a few counts were recorded for this clone. The gene calls are TRBV4-1 and TRBJ1-1; 9 nucleotides match TRBD1. The V segment lost 0 bases and the J segment 1 base; nucleotides outside the gene matches: 6. From germline, CDR1 is MGHRA and CDR2 YSYEKL. The CDR3 spans 17 residues. CDR3 DNA: TGCGCCAGCAGCCAAGACCCCCCGACAGGGGGGAACACTGAAGCTTTCTTT. This codes for CASSQDPPTGGNTEAFF.